The 18 T cell receptor beta chains below were found in one sample sequenced in a study of blood T cell repertoires in COVID-19. The assay was immunoSEQ multiplex PCR, and TCRdb's table has in-frame clones only and misses some. This repertoire shows 350,000 to 450,000 clones, around 85% found once; its top ten account for 3.5% to 4%. Sample: peripheral blood. Receptors originate from a woman between 18 and 30 years old with acute or convalescent COVID-19.

The chain employs TRBV11-3 and TRBJ2-1, with TRBD2 matching over 8 bases. J gave up 7 bases and V 3 bases, and 5 bases lay outside the gene matches. Germline CDR1 and CDR2: SGHNT and YENEEA. CDR3 size: 14 residues. DNA of the CDR3: TGTGCCAGCAGCTTTCCCGGGAGGGCTAATGAGCAGTTCTTC. Its translation is CASSFPGRANEQFF.

The chain links TRBV27 to TRBJ1-5, with D maybe TRBD1 (5 bases). The V gene lost 4 bases and the J gene lost 7 bases, with 14 bases spanning the gap. The CDR3 loop spans 14 amino acids. Germline CDR1 and CDR2: MNHEY and SMNVEV (reference sequence). Here the CDR3 DNA reads TGTGCCAGCAGTTCCATCAGGGCAGAGCAGCCCCAGCATTTT. Protein: CASSSIRAEQPQHF.

In this sample, this clone turned up a few times. The chain joins TRBV10-2 to TRBJ1-6; the match to TRBD1 covers 8 bases. The CDR3 is 15 amino acids. V shed 4 bases and J 6 bases; nucleotides not matched to a gene: 5. Germline values: CDR1 WSHSY, CDR2 SAAADI. The CDR3 nucleotides are TGCGCCAGCAGTGGTGGGACAGGTATTAATTCACCCCTCCACTTT. This translates into CASSGGTGINSPLHF.

The V gene is TRBV19, the J gene TRBJ2-7; 8 nucleotides line up with TRBD1. CDR3 size: 13 residues. Germline CDR1 is LNHDA and CDR2 is SQIVND (reference sequence). With 8 bases clipped from V and 2 bases from J, the junction kept 5 bases outside the gene matches. The DNA of the CDR3 is TGTGCCAGTGGGGTGACAGGGGCCTACGAGCAGTACTTC. It encodes CASGVTGAYEQYF.

This clone turned up a few times. This rearrangement joins TRBV7-9 to TRBJ1-5, with a tentative D call TRBD1 (5 bases). The CDR3 sequence is 16 residues long. The germline V gene encodes CDR1 SEHNR and CDR2 FQNEAQ (reference sequence). The ends were cut back, 4 bases at V and 4 bases at J, with 17 bases in the middle. The CDR3 nucleotides read TGTGCCAGCAGCTCCCTCTCGACAGAGCCTAATCAGCCCCAGCATTTT. Amino acid sequence: CASSSLSTEPNQPQHF.

The V call is TRBV12-3 or TRBV12-4, the J call TRBJ2-4; maybe TRBD2 (6 bases). CDR3 length: 12 residues. The V end lost 4 bases, the J end lost 5 bases, and 6 bases lay between the germline ends. CDR3 coding DNA: TGTGCCAGCAGTTGGGGGGAAAACATTCAGTACTTC. Encoded protein: CASSWGENIQYF.

The J gene is TRBJ2-7, the V gene TRBV4-1, with TRBD2 matching 7 bases. The CDR3 is made up of 17 amino acids. Germline V lookup: CDR1 MGHRA, CDR2 YSYEKL. The V segment lost 0 bases and the J segment 1 base; nucleotides outside the gene matches: 9. In DNA form, the CDR3 reads TGCGCCAGCAGCCAAGATCGGGCGGGGGTGGTTTCCTACGAGCAGTACTTC. Encoded protein: CASSQDRAGVVSYEQYF.

This clone was recorded only once. The rearrangement links TRBV4-1 to TRBJ2-3, with 8 positions matching TRBD1. V lost 2 bases and J lost 4; bases outside the gene matches: 11. CDR3 length equals 17 residues. Germline V gives CDR1 MGHRA, CDR2 YSYEKL. The DNA for the CDR3 is TGCGCCAGCAGCCAAACCGGGACAGGAAGTATGGCAGATACGCAGTATTTT. Protein: CASSQTGTGSMADTQYF.

Worth noting for this clone: Other DNA sequences within the sample encode an identical CDR3. The gene calls are TRBV6-1 and TRBJ1-2; 8 nucleotides match TRBD1. The J segment lost 4 bases and the V segment lost 3 bases, leaving 4 bases of the junction unmatched. Germline V CDR1 and CDR2: MNHNS, SASEGT. CDR3 length: 14 residues. For the CDR3, the DNA is TGTGCCAGCAGTGATGGACAGGGCCGCTATGGCTACACCTTC. Translation: CASSDGQGRYGYTF.

The chain is built from TRBV2 and TRBJ1-1, with a possible D match to TRBD1 (5 bases). Trimming cost V 8 bases and J 9 bases, with 16 bases left between them. Looked up from germline, CDR1 is SNHLY and CDR2 is FYNNEI. The CDR3 sequence is 12 residues long. Written as DNA, the CDR3 is TGTGCCAGCGGGGGACGGGAGGGGAAAGCTTTCTTT. Translating gives CASGGREGKAFF.

The chain joins TRBV24-1 to TRBJ2-2, with 11 positions matching TRBD2. The CDR3 has 17 residues. Per germline, CDR1 KGHDR and CDR2 SFDVKD. Unmatched junction bases numbered 10, after V lost 5 bases and J lost 6 bases. Here the CDR3 DNA reads TGTGCCACCAGTGTTTATAGCGGGAGGGCCGAGGCCGGGGAGCTGTTTTTT. Amino acids: CATSVYSGRAEAGELFF.

V is TRBV9 and J is TRBJ2-5, with D unresolved. CDR1 SGDLS and CDR2 YYNGEE come from the germline V gene. This CDR3 spans 13 amino acids. Trimming took off 4 bases at V and 1 base at J, with 8 bases between the two ends. The CDR3 reads CASSPPGQETQYF. In DNA form, the CDR3 reads TGTGCCAGCAGCCCACCGGGCCAAGAGACCCAGTACTTC.

The chain joins TRBV9 to TRBJ2-7; tentatively, D is TRBD1 (6 bases). The length of the CDR3 is 16 residues. V was cut by 4 bases and J by 3 bases, with 20 bases left in between. Germline CDR1 SGDLS, CDR2 YYNGEE. CDR3 DNA: TGTGCCAGCAGCCCCCCCGGGGCAGGGGTTGGCTACGAGCAGTACTTC. It translates to CASSPPGAGVGYEQYF.

The V and J genes are TRBV12-5 and TRBJ1-2; D is ambiguous. V was clipped by 6 bases and J by 4 bases, with 9 bases between them. The CDR3 length is 12 residues. Germline V CDR1 and CDR2: LGHNT, FRNRAP. The CDR3 DNA reads as TGTGCTAGTGGCCGGGATGGCTATGGCTACACCTTC. It specifies CASGRDGYGYTF.

This clone was detected only once. The V gene is TRBV6-5, the J gene TRBJ2-7; a weak D match, TRBD1 (5 bases). The CDR3 has 13 residues. V was pared by 6 bases and J by 5 bases, with 14 bases between. From germline, CDR1 is MNHEY and CDR2 SVGAGI. DNA for the CDR3: TGTGCCAGCAGGCTTGGGGCCGACCACGAGCAGTACTTC. Its translation is CASRLGADHEQYF.

The chain employs TRBV5-6 and TRBJ1-5; 10 bases match TRBD1. The CDR3 consists of 14 residues. The germline V gene encodes CDR1 SGHDT and CDR2 YYEEEE. With V trimmed by 4 bases and J by 7 bases, 5 bases remained unmatched. The CDR3 DNA follows: TGTGCCAGCAGCCTGACAGGGGGCGGACAGCCCCAGCATTTT. Its protein product is CASSLTGGGQPQHF.

The chain uses TRBV30 and TRBJ1-6; D is ambiguous. Germline V gene lookup returns CDR1 GTSNPN and CDR2 SVGIG (reference sequence). The V end was cut by 0 bases, the J end by 5 bases, with 20 bases between. The CDR3 contains 18 residues. CDR3 DNA: TGTGCCTGGAGTGTATCCAGATACCAATACGAGGATAATTCACCCCTCCACTTT. This sequence encodes CAWSVSRYQYEDNSPLHF. Full variable domain (rest looked up from reference TRBV30 and TRBJ1-6): SQTIHQWPATLVQPVGSPLSLECTVEGTSNPNLYWYRQAAGRGLQLLFYSVGIGQISSEVPQNLSASRPQDRQFILSSKKLLLSDSGFYLCAWSVSRYQYEDNSPLHFGNGTRLTVT.

This rearrangement joins TRBV6-5 to TRBJ1-2; 11 bases align to TRBD1. With V trimmed by 4 bases and J by 3 bases, 7 bases remained unmatched. The germline V gene encodes CDR1 MNHEY and CDR2 SVGAGI. This CDR3 has 16 residues. The CDR3 bases are TGTGCCAGCAGTTTCTACGGGACAGGGGGTTACTATGGCTACACCTTC. Protein: CASSFYGTGGYYGYTF.